This section outlines one T cell receptor beta chain sequence together with its context. The data are from a study of blood T cell repertoires in COVID-19. Study details: Material from acute and convalescent COVID-19 was sourced from the United States, Italy and Spain.

This CDR3 has 15 residues. Trimming stripped 0 bases from V and 4 bases from J, with 12 bases between. Germline V gene data show CDR1 as LGHDT and CDR2 as YNNKEL (reference sequence). Those who participated ranged in age from about 18 to 89 years and resided in about two dozen US areas. Participants had their cohort set by participant-reported clinical history. Clones were sequenced by immunoSEQ multiplex PCR, and TCRdb holds only the in-frame ones, with some missing. In the table there are roughly 400,000 clones, over 75% of which are singletons. Material for sequencing was PBMCs or T cells enriched from blood (not recorded which). The source is a man aged 25 to 40 who had recovered from COVID-19. This chain connects TRBV3-1 (or the pseudogene TRBV3-2) to TRBJ1-2; TRBD1 is a possible D gene (6 bases). Here the CDR3 DNA reads TGTGCCAGCAGCCAAGAATCTCAGGGGAGCTATGGCTACACCTTC. Its translation is CASSQESQGSYGYTF.